This TCR beta chain was sequenced during a study of T cell changes during pregnancy in multiple sclerosis. TCRdb's copy holds only in-frame clones and misses some; the assay was immunoSEQ multiplex PCR. Seen here are some 100,000 clones, around 93% observed once, and the top ten hold 0.7% to 0.9%. Trimming cost V 10 bases and J 4 bases; bases outside gene matches: 3. Germline V gene data show CDR1 as LNHDA and CDR2 as SQIVND (reference sequence). CDR3 length: 11 amino acids. The specimen was peripheral blood, collected before pregnancy. The chain uses TRBV19 and TRBJ1-2, with 7 bases identical to TRBD1. This TCR was recovered from a female donor with multiple sclerosis, enrolled in a pregnancy study. CDR3 coding DNA: TGTGCCATCCAGGGGGGCTATGGCTACACCTTC. Amino acid sequence: CAIQGGYGYTF.